This entry is about one TCR beta chain. The primer mix had 60 Vbeta and 13 Jbeta primers. Per the original data handling: A follow-up analysis tallied tens of millions of unique TCR beta chains, some 11 million shared. The assay was immunoSEQ multiplex PCR, and TCRdb's table has in-frame clones only and misses some. Clonal size and the V and J genes are those of that table, whereas D and trimming came from the DNA. The table records about 150,000 clones, around 82% of them present only once. This sample stems from a study of cytomegalovirus exposure and HLA in healthy donors. The clonotype originates from a woman aged 50 to 60 in good health and CMV-seropositive. The specimen was PBMCs.

CDR3 DNA sequence: TGTGCCAGCAGCCAATTTACAGATACTGAAGCTTTCTTT. Its protein is CASSQFTDTEAFF. This chain joins TRBV14 and TRBJ1-1; unclear D gene. Trimming took 2 bases from V and 5 from J, leaving 9 bases between them. The germline CDR1 and CDR2 sequences are SGHDN and FVKESK. This CDR3 has 13 residues.